This is a list of T cell receptor beta chains from one sample in a study of STAT5B mutations in CD4+ large granular lymphocyte leukemia. Assay: immunoSEQ multiplex PCR; the TCRdb copy retains only in-frame clones and omits some. The data contain tens of thousands of clones, around 81% of them singletons. The sequencing input was CD4+ T cells from blood buffy coats. These receptors came from a human donor in good health. Each CDR3 is given with its conserved first and last residue. Fields, in order: V gene, J gene, D gene, clone size, CDR3 protein, CDR3 DNA. D genes are given only for firm matches. Clone size appears in some rows only: once, few, many, or a class for an expanded clone.

TRBV6-5,TRBJ2-2,TRBD2,.,CASRLAGGWTGELFF,TGTGCCAGCAGGTTAGCGGGAGGATGGACCGGGGAGCTGTTTTTT
TRBV2,TRBJ1-2,.,.,CASSEGRGGYYGYTF,TGTGCCAGCAGTGAAGGGAGGGGGGGGTACTATGGCTACACCTTC
TRBV7-3,TRBJ2-3,TRBD1,.,CASSLNGGQGAQDTQYF,TGTGCCAGCAGCTTAAATGGGGGACAGGGGGCTCAAGATACGCAGTATTTT
TRBV29-1,TRBJ1-6,TRBD1,few,CSAGLQGGSPLHF,TGCAGCGCGGGGCTGCAGGGGGGTTCACCCCTCCACTTT
TRBV7-9,TRBJ2-7,TRBD2,few,CASSSTSGYEQYF,TGTGCCAGCAGCTCTACTAGCGGATACGAGCAGTACTTC
TRBV5-1,TRBJ2-7,TRBD1,.,CASSVTGGHEQYF,TGCGCCAGCAGCGTGACAGGGGGCCACGAGCAGTACTTC
TRBV12-5,TRBJ2-3,TRBD2,.,CASGLRSGGGYTDTQYF,TGTGCTAGTGGTTTGAGGAGTGGCGGGGGGTACACAGATACGCAGTATTTT
TRBV2,TRBJ2-1,TRBD2,.,CASSKTSGRTFTNEQFF,TGTGCCAGCAGTAAGACTAGCGGGAGGACCTTCACTAATGAGCAGTTCTTC
TRBV30,TRBJ2-7,TRBD1,.,CALGQGYEQYF,TGTGCTTTAGGACAGGGCTACGAGCAGTACTTC
TRBV2,TRBJ2-5,TRBD2,.,CATASGETQYF,TGTGCCACCGCTAGCGGGGAGACCCAGTACTTC
TRBV6-6,TRBJ2-7,.,.,CASSYSRLDSYEQYF,TGTGCCAGCAGTTATAGTCGACTAGACTCCTACGAGCAGTACTTC
TRBV30,TRBJ1-3,TRBD1,.,CAWIRARGPGNTIYF,TGTGCCTGGATAAGGGCCAGGGGGCCTGGAAACACCATATATTTT
TRBV13,TRBJ1-6,.,.,CASSSGPDNSPLHF,TGTGCCAGCAGCTCGGGACCCGATAATTCACCCCTCCACTTT
TRBV7-9,TRBJ2-5,.,.,CASSHQTGPIRETQYF,TGTGCCAGCAGCCACCAGACCGGGCCCATCCGGGAGACCCAGTACTTC
TRBV4-1,TRBJ2-5,.,.,CASSQVGVFETQYF,TGCGCCAGCAGCCAAGTTGGTGTTTTCGAGACCCAGTACTTC
TRBV11-3,TRBJ2-5,TRBD2,.,CASSRTRRETQYF,TGTGCCAGCAGCAGGACTAGGCGGGAGACCCAGTACTTC
TRBV7-9,TRBJ2-3,.,.,CASSLGWGTDTQYF,TGTGCCAGCAGCTTAGGATGGGGCACAGATACGCAGTATTTT
TRBV7-6,TRBJ2-7,.,.,CASSLAGHEQYF,TGTGCCAGCAGCTTAGCGGGACACGAGCAGTACTTC
TRBV9,TRBJ1-6,.,.,CASSLLPRVSSYNSPLHF,TGTGCCAGCAGCCTTCTACCGAGGGTTTCCTCCTATAATTCACCCCTCCACTTT
TRBV7-9,TRBJ2-7,.,.,CASSLALLQTSRVRPQYF,TGTGCCAGCAGCTTAGCTCTTCTCCAAACTAGCCGAGTGAGGCCGCAGTACTTC
TRBV30,TRBJ1-2,.,few,CAWRPDGGYGYTF,TGTGCCTGGAGGCCAGATGGAGGCTATGGCTACACCTTC
TRBV7-8,TRBJ2-1,TRBD1,once,CASRTRQGGNEQFF,TGTGCCAGCAGAACTCGACAGGGCGGGAATGAGCAGTTCTTC
TRBV10-1,TRBJ2-1,.,.,CASSERQGSYNEQFF,TGCGCCAGCAGTGAGAGGCAGGGTTCCTACAATGAGCAGTTCTTC
TRBV5-1,TRBJ1-2,.,.,CASSPREGLDYGYTF,TGCGCCAGCAGCCCCCGAGAGGGGCTAGACTATGGCTACACCTTC
TRBV2,TRBJ1-2,.,few,CASRPVGALSYGYTF,TGTGCCAGCAGGCCTGTGGGGGCGTTGTCCTATGGCTACACCTTC
TRBV5-6,TRBJ1-6,.,.,CASSLDTDSPLHF,TGTGCCAGCAGCTTGGACACTGATTCACCCCTCCACTTT
TRBV21-1,TRBJ2-3,.,.,CASRYTDTQYF,TGTGCCAGCAGGTACACAGATACGCAGTATTTT
TRBV14,TRBJ2-3,TRBD2,.,CASSLERGVVTDTQYF,TGTGCCAGCAGCCTTGAGCGGGGGGTCGTCACAGATACGCAGTATTTT
TRBV5-1,TRBJ2-1,TRBD1,.,CASSYSPGQGYNEQFF,TGCGCCAGCAGCTACAGCCCGGGACAGGGTTACAATGAGCAGTTCTTC
TRBV11-3,TRBJ2-7,.,.,CASSLLGVGNEQYF,TGTGCCAGCAGCTTATTAGGCGTTGGGAACGAGCAGTACTTC
TRBV15,TRBJ2-5,.,once,CATSYRMETQYF,TGTGCCACCAGCTACCGGATGGAGACCCAGTACTTC
TRBV5-4,TRBJ2-7,.,.,CASSLPGQTYEQYF,TGTGCCAGCAGCTTGCCCGGACAAACCTACGAGCAGTACTTC